This T cell receptor beta chain emerged from a study of regulatory T cells in long-lasting Graves disease. The time point here: newly diagnosed GD, antithyroid drugs for less than 3 months. PBMCs were the source of the RNA used for TCR sequencing. All patients originated from an endocrinology department located in Xi'an, China. Blood from the periphery, 8.5 to 9 milliliters in all, was drawn into EDTA tubes. V shed 0 bases and J 8 bases; nucleotides not matched to a gene: 5. This CDR3 is built from 15 residues. Germline V CDR1 and CDR2: SGHRS, YFSETQ. Arm-PCR with iRepertoire HTBI primers amplified the CDR3 regions for these TCR beta libraries. TCRdb re-analysed the multiplex PCR reads in MiXCR, keeping a single row per CDR3 protein. The sample shows hundreds of thousands of distinct CDR3 sequences, 15% to 20% of them seen only once. The data were also submitted as part of a second study, on T cells in Graves' hyperthyroidism and ophthalmopathy. That work contributes: Uncontrolled infection, other autoimmune disease, pregnancy and lactation each barred patients from inclusion. Blood samples included most of the expanded thyroid clonotypes exceeding 0.001.

The chain couples TRBV5-1 to TRBJ2-1; 10 bases are shared with TRBD2. The receptor was isolated from a man aged 18 to 29 with Graves disease. Sample: peripheral blood mononuclear cells (PBMCs), taken at new diagnosis, from a patient treated with antithyroid drugs. Here the CDR3 DNA reads TGCGCCAGCAGCTTGGTGGCTAGCGGGAGCGATGAGCAGTTCTTC. Its protein is CASSLVASGSDEQFF.